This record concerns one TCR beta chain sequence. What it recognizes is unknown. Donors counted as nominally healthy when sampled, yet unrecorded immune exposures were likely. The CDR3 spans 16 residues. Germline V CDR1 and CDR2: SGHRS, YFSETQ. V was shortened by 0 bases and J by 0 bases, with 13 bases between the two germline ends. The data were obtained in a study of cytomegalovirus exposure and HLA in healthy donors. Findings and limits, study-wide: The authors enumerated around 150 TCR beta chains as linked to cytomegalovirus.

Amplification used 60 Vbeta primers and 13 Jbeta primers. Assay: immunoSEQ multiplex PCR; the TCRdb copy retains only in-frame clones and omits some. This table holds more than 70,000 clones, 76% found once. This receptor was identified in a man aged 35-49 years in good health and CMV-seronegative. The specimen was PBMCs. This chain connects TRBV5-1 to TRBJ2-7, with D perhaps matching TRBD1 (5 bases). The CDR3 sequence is CASSLDGHSSSYEQYF. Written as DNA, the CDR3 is TGCGCCAGCAGCTTGGACGGACACTCGAGCTCCTACGAGCAGTACTTC.